This TCR beta chain was captured in a study of T-cell reconstitution after alpha-beta-depleted transplantation in children. Preparing the TCRbeta library involved the use of unique molecular identifiers. TCRdb passed the PCR reads through MiXCR, listing each CDR3 protein once. Counted here are 640,000 or so distinct CDR3 sequences, over 15% occurring once; the ten biggest clones make up approximately 1%. V lost 4 bases to trimming and J lost 1 base; unmatched junction nucleotides: 6. Germline V gives CDR1 SGHRS, CDR2 YFSETQ. The CDR3 contains 16 residues. The rearrangement uses TRBV5-1 and TRBJ1-1, with TRBD1 matching over 11 bases. The material was PBMCs from the stem cell graft donor, obtained from the stem cell graft. This TCR was recovered from a human donor who donated a stem cell graft to a child with acute myeloid leukemia. CDR3 coding DNA: TGCGCCAGCAGCCGACGGACAGGGGGCGCGAACACTGAAGCTTTCTTT. Translation: CASSRRTGGANTEAFF.